Listed here are 2 T cell receptor beta chains from one sample, sequenced in a study of blood T cells in healthy people across ages (dated by TCRdb to the mid-2010s). The library was made by 5' RACE. This sample was sequenced with an Illumina HiSeq 2500. The second PCR ran for roughly 6 to 11 cycles and used a J-beta primer mix along with a sample-barcoded 5' primer. The public reads were reanalyzed by TCRdb: fastp trimming at Q25, MiXCR alignment, in-frame beta chains only. Here each entry gathers all rows of one CDR3 protein and keeps the most common genes and DNA. The sample includes about 2 million distinct CDR3 sequences, with 40% to 55% observed a single time. Jointly, the top ten make up about 2.1% of the sample. Sequences were obtained from blood. The receptors derive from a woman aged 40 to 49 in good health.

This chain joins TRBV11-1 and TRBJ2-1, with a tentative D call TRBD2 (7 bases). The CDR3 has 18 amino acids. The V gene lost 1 base and the J gene lost 2 bases, with 18 bases spanning the gap. The V gene's germline CDR1 is SGHAT and CDR2 FQDESV (reference sequence). CDR3 in amino acids: CASSLGGGAHPTYNEQFF. In DNA, the CDR3 is TGTGCCAGCAGCTTAGGTGGGGGGGCCCACCCGACCTACAATGAGCAGTTCTTC. Filled out from reference TRBV11-1 and TRBJ2-1, the complete variable domain reads EAEVAQSPRYKITEKSQAVAFWCDPISGHATLYWYRQILGQGPELLVQFQDESVVDDSQLPKDRFSAERLKGVDSTLKIQPAELGDSAMYLCASSLGGGAHPTYNEQFFGPGTRLTVL.

This clonotype came up once. The rearrangement uses TRBV5-6 and TRBJ2-1; 7 bases line up with TRBD2. The end of the DNA fits TRBJ2-7 better, so the J call may be wrong. The CDR3 is made up of 14 amino acids. Germline CDR1 reads SGHDT; CDR2 reads YYEEEE. The CDR3 is CASSSGLAADEQYF. CDR3 nucleotides: TGTGCCAGCAGTTCGGGGCTAGCGGCCGACGAGCAGTACTTC.